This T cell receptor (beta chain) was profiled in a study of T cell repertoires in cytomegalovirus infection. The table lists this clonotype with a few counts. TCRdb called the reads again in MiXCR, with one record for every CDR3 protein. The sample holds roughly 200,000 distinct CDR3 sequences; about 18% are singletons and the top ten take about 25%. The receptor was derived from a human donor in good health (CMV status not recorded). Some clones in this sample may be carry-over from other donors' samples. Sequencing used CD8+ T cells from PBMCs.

CDR3 protein: CASSLGGWNEAFF. In nucleotides, the CDR3 is TGTGCCAGCAGCTTGGGAGGGTGGAATGAAGCTTTCTTT. The chain employs TRBV7-2 and TRBJ1-1; D remains unclear. The CDR3 has 13 residues. V was shortened by 3 bases and J by 7 bases, with 12 bases between the two germline ends. Germline CDR1 reads SGHTA; CDR2 reads FQGNSA.